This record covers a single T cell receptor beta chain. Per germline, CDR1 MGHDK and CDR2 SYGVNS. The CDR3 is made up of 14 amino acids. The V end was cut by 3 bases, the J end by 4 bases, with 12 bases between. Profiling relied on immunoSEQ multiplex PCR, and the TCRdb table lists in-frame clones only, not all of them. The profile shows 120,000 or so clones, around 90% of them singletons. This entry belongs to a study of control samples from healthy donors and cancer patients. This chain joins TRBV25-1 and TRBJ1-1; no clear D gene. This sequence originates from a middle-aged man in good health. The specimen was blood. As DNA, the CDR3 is TGTGCCAGCAGTGATCAACTCAGTGGCACTGAAGCTTTCTTT. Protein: CASSDQLSGTEAFF.